This T cell receptor (beta chain) derives from a study of regulatory T cells in long-lasting Graves disease. Building of the TCR beta libraries involved iRepertoire HTBI primers and Arm-PCR of CDR3 regions. A single record per CDR3 protein comes from TCRdb applying MiXCR to the multiplex PCR reads. Of fewer than 450,000 distinct CDR3 sequences in the sample, approximately 16% were seen once. This clonotype has a single count. The V gene end was trimmed by 4 bases and the J gene end by 3 bases; junction bases not matched to a gene: 10. This CDR3 is 17 amino acids long. Germline V lookup: CDR1 SGHDN, CDR2 FVKESK. Time point indicated: newly diagnosed GD, antithyroid drugs for less than 3 months. From PBMCs, RNA was extracted and then used to make the TCR library. These data also featured in a second study, about T cells in Graves' hyperthyroidism and ophthalmopathy.

This material consisted of peripheral blood mononuclear cells (PBMCs), taken at new diagnosis, from a patient treated with antithyroid drugs. This sequence was found in a woman in her forties with Graves disease. This chain uses TRBV14 with TRBJ2-1; the match to TRBD1 covers 9 bases. CDR3 sequence (DNA): TGTGCCAGCAGCCCTCGGACAGGGGTATGGGACTACAATGAGCAGTTCTTC. Its translation is CASSPRTGVWDYNEQFF.